This T cell receptor (beta chain) came from a study of T cell changes during pregnancy in multiple sclerosis. Sequenced by immunoSEQ multiplex PCR; TCRdb stores in-frame clones only, minus some. Among 50,000 to 75,000 clones, approximately 90% were seen once, and the ten largest hold about 2.5%. Losses at the gene ends were 5 bases for V and 6 bases for J; bases not matched to a gene: 7. This CDR3 is 14 amino acids long. CDR1 and CDR2 from the germline V gene are MDHEN and SYDVKM. This specimen was peripheral blood, taken in the third trimester of pregnancy. This clonotype originated in a female donor in good health, enrolled as a control in a pregnancy study. The rearrangement joins TRBV28 to TRBJ2-1; 7 nucleotides match TRBD1. The CDR3 DNA sequence: TGTGCCAGCAGTCTTTTCCGACAGGGCAATGAGCAGTTCTTC. Amino acid sequence: CASSLFRQGNEQFF. Looking up the rest from reference TRBV28 and TRBJ2-1 gives the full variable domain: DVKVTQSSRYLVKRTGEKVFLECVQDMDHENMFWYRQDPGLGLRLIYFSYDVKMKEKGDIPEGYSVSREKKERFSLILESASTNQTSMYLCASSLFRQGNEQFFGPGTRLTVL.